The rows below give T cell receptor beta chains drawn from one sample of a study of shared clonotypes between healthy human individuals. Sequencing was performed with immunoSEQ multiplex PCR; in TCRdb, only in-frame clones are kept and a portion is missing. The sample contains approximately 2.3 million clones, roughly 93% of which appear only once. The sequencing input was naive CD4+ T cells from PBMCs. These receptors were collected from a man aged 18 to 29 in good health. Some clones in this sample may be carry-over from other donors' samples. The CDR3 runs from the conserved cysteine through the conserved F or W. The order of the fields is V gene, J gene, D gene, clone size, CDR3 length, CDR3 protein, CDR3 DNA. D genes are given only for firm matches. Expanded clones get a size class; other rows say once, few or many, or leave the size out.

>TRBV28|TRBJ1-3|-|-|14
CASSLRAGTNTIYF
TGTGCCAGCAGTTTACGCGCAGGGACTAACACCATATATTTT
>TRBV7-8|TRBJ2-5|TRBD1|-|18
CASSHLRSRDSIGETQYF
TGTGCCAGCAGCCACCTAAGGTCCCGGGACAGCATTGGGGAGACCCAGTACTTC
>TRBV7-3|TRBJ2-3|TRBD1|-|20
CASSLMDGQIGQGKRDTQYF
TGTGCCAGCAGCTTAATGGACGGACAGATAGGACAGGGTAAACGGGATACGCAGTATTTT
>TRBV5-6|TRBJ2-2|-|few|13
CASSRIGTGELFF
TGTGCCAGCAGCCGGATTGGCACCGGGGAGCTGTTTTTT
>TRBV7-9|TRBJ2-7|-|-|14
CASSPVLDRYEQYF
TGTGCCAGCAGCCCGGTACTTGATCGCTACGAGCAGTACTTC
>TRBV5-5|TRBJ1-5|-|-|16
CASSVLAGASNQPQHF
TGTGCCAGCAGCGTCTTGGCAGGGGCTAGCAATCAGCCCCAGCATTTT
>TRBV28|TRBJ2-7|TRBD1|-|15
CASRSPGTGSYEQYF
TGTGCCAGCAGGTCTCCCGGGACAGGGTCCTACGAGCAGTACTTC
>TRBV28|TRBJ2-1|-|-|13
CASVPGRTMEQFF
TGTGCCAGCGTTCCAGGGAGGACAATGGAGCAGTTCTTC
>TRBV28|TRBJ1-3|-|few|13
CASSLAAGNTIYF
TGTGCCAGCAGTTTAGCAGCTGGAAACACCATATATTTT
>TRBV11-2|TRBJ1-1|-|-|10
CASRETEAFF
TGTGCCAGCCGTGAGACAGAAGCTTTCTTT
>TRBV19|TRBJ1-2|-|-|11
CASSTDYGYTF
TGTGCCAGTAGTACAGATTATGGCTACACCTTC
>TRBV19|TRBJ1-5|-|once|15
CASSPTGREQGPQHF
TGTGCCAGTAGTCCTACCGGACGGGAGCAGGGGCCCCAGCATTTT
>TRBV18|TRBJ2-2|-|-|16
CASSPRGREDTGELFF
TGTGCCAGCTCACCAAGGGGCAGGGAGGACACCGGGGAGCTGTTTTTT